This section outlines one T cell receptor (beta chain) sequence together with its context. Sequenced by immunoSEQ multiplex PCR; TCRdb stores in-frame clones only, minus some. The data hold some 79,000 clones, with more than 75% observed a single time. The entry originates in a study of control samples from healthy donors and cancer patients. The CDR3 contains 12 residues. The V end was cut by 2 bases, the J end by 2 bases, with 4 bases between. Germline CDR1 is MGHDK and CDR2 is SYGVNS. The source material was blood. The rearrangement links TRBV25-1 to TRBJ2-7; no reliable D call. This TCR came from a woman aged 45 to 65 in good health. The CDR3 protein is CASSEQTYEQYF. The CDR3 nucleotides read TGTGCCAGCAGTGAACAGACCTACGAGCAGTACTTC.